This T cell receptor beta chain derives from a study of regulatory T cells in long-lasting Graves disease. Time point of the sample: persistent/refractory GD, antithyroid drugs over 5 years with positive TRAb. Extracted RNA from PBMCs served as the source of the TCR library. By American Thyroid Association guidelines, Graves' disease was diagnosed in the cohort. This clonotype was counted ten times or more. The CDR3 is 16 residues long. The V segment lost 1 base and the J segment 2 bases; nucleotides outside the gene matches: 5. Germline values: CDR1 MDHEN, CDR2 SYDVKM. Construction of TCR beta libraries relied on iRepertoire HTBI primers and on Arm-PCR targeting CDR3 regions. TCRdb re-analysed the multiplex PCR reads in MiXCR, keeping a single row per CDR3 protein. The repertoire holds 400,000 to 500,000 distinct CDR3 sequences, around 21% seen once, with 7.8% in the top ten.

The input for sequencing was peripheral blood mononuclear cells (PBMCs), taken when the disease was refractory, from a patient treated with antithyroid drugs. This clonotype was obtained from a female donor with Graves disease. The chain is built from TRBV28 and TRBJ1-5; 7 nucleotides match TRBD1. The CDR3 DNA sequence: TGTGCCAGCAGTTTATCGGTCAGGGGGGGCAATCAGCCCCAGCATTTT. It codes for CASSLSVRGGNQPQHF.